This note documents a single T cell receptor (beta chain) sequence. This clonotype was seen ten or more times. What antigen it recognizes has not been identified. No clone much larger than this one lies a single base away; base qualities are absent. CDR1 KGHDR and CDR2 SFDVKD were looked up in the germline V gene. The CDR3, from cysteine to phenylalanine, totals 15 residues. The retained sequence is limited to the CDR3, 45 bases, with the frame set at the first base. V loses 2 bases of germline sequence and J loses 0 bases, and the interval between the two ends is 7 bases. This sample is part of a study of T cells in Graves' hyperthyroidism and ophthalmopathy (dated by TCRdb to about 2019). About the study as a whole: Peripheral blood samples were taken at initial diagnosis, before any treatment was given. In addition, the study compared T-cell repertoires in thyroid tissue and in blood from a handful of Graves' hyperthyroidism patients. The approximately 100 discovery patients were randomly divided into training and test sets at a 7:3 ratio. To identify distinguishing TCR V-J signatures, a discovery cohort of roughly 100 patients was used, comprising 40 to 45 with Graves' ophthalmopathy and 57 with stable Graves' hyperthyroidism. According to the paper, TCR Vbeta CDR3 sequencing was carried out on 135 peripheral blood samples, which came from 40 to 45 ophthalmopathy, under 85 hyperthyroidism and roughly 17 progressor patients. After blood sampling, hyperthyroidism patients were treated with methimazole at a starting dose of 30 mg daily, and ophthalmopathy patients were treated with high-dose intravenous methylprednisolone. Prospective prediction of ophthalmopathy was tested in an independent validation cohort consisting of 18 hyperthyroidism patients and approximately 16 patients who later progressed to ophthalmopathy. The study at large found these results: In cross-validation, a model built on a 13 V-J signature told ophthalmopathy apart from stable hyperthyroidism with approximately 90% sensitivity and 81% to 82% specificity, and in testing the same model reached 80%/75%. No statistical method was used to set the sample size in advance, and investigators knew the group allocation. In validation, the model predicted progression to ophthalmopathy a median of roughly six months before onset, with roughly 70% sensitivity and about 72% specificity. Most expanded thyroid clonotypes (frequency above 0.001) were also found in blood, which suggests that blood repertoires may mirror thyroid immune responses.

Amplification of TCR beta CDR3 regions was carried out from RNA transcripts. The first round of RT-PCR for the TCR CDR3 was performed with the HTBI primer set and the Qiagen OneStep RT-PCR kit. Libraries were constructed in a second round of multiplex PCR, after which size selection and purification were carried out. Libraries were sequenced paired-end with 100 bp reads on an Illumina HiSeq2000. Per the authors' processing: Raw data were processed with SOAPnuke, discarding reads with adapters, uncalled bases, mean Phred below 15, or no exact constant-primer or identifier match. COPE v1.2.5 was used to merge high-quality paired reads, and clonotypes were defined as unique nucleotide sequences. MiTCR v1.1 was used to align the clonotypes against IMGT TRBV, TRBD and TRBJ reference segments. Only V-J combinations with frequency above 0.0001, covering 99% to 99.2% of repertoires, were analysed. The TCS score was defined as F50 (clonal expansion) divided by E x V (chaos), with BLOSUM62-based TCRdist calculated between CDR3 peptides within each V-J. Welch's t-statistics and random forest reduced around 510 V-J features to roughly 13, which were used in a naive Bayes classifier (R e1071). The public reads were run again by TCRdb, first through fastp at Q25 and then through MiXCR, and only productive beta chains were kept. Records with the same CDR3 protein are collapsed into one entry carrying the most frequent genes and DNA. None of the V and J calls come from the authors' own analysis; TCRdb made them. A total of around 380,000 distinct CDR3 sequences appear in this sample, 13% of them only once. Less than 25% of the sample comes from the top ten.

Hyperthyroidism patients were newly diagnosed, with disease duration under 2 months, and aged 18 to 65 years. Patients with uncontrolled infections, other autoimmune diseases, pregnancy or lactation were excluded. Diagnoses were based on clinical symptoms, serum thyroxine and TRAb, thyroid ultrasound and orbital computed tomography. Blood from progressor patients was collected at the time of first diagnosis with hyperthyroidism, before any ophthalmopathy symptoms had appeared. PBMCs were isolated from roughly 10 ml of fresh peripheral blood by Ficoll-Paque density gradient centrifugation. Progressor patients were defined as those initially diagnosed with Graves' hyperthyroidism in whom ophthalmopathy developed during follow-up. Total RNA was extracted with Trizol reagent, and quality was checked on an Agilent 2100 Bioanalyzer.

This chain is built from TRBV24-1 and TRBJ2-4, with the D gene call left open. Sequences were obtained from blood. This TCR was recovered from a young man with Graves' hyperthyroidism that later progressed to Graves' ophthalmopathy. The CDR3 region has the sequence CATSDSTVAKNIQYF. The DNA sequence reads TGTGCCACCAGTGATTCGACCGTAGCCAAAAACATTCAGTACTTC.